The 27 T cell receptor beta chains in this list originate from one sample, sequenced in a study of T-cell memory formation after mild COVID-19 (dated by TCRdb to about 2021). Library preparation employed 5' RACE. TCRdb records Illumina NovaSeq 6000 as the sequencer. In-frame beta chains were kept once TCRdb had trimmed the public reads at Q25 with fastp and called clones with MiXCR. Rows with one shared CDR3 protein collapse into an entry with the most common genes and DNA. Within this sample are approximately 190,000 distinct CDR3 sequences, with about 16% of them counted one time only. The ten largest account for 2.4% of the sample. Sequencing used PBMCs or a T cell subset sorted from them (not recorded which). The source of these receptors is an adult woman who had mild COVID-19 (a few samples of this study predate the infection). The sample titles of this study are shuffled in the database, so cell type and time point are left out; the donor was told from shared clones.

The sample holds a few counts of this clonotype. The chain combines TRBV30 with TRBJ2-7; D may be TRBD2 (5 bases). Germline loops: CDR1 GTSNPN, CDR2 SVGIG (reference sequence). The CDR3 extends over 11 amino acids. V was trimmed by 3 bases and J by 6 bases, leaving 9 bases between them. The CDR3 nucleotides are TGTGCCTGGAGGCGAGGGTTCGAGCAGTACTTC. Translating gives CAWRRGFEQYF.

J is TRBJ2-5 and V is TRBV15; the match to TRBD2 covers 12 bases. Germline CDR1 is LNHNV and CDR2 is YYDKDF (reference sequence). V gave up 0 bases and J gave up 2 bases; unmatched junction bases: 13. This CDR3 region has 20 residues. The CDR3 region has the DNA TGTGCCACCAGCAGAGACCTTAGACTAGCGGGAGCCAGAGGGCAAGAGACCCAGTACTTC. Protein: CATSRDLRLAGARGQETQYF.

This chain uses TRBV9 with TRBJ1-6; D gene ambiguous. V was trimmed by 1 base and J by 7 bases, leaving 9 bases between them. The CDR3 runs 14 residues. Germline CDR1 and CDR2: SGDLS and YYNGEE. Here the CDR3 DNA reads TGTGCCAGCAGCGTAAGAGTTGGGAATTCACCCCTCCACTTT. Amino acid sequence: CASSVRVGNSPLHF.

The sample holds many counts of this clonotype. V is TRBV5-4 and J is TRBJ2-5; D call uncertain. Germline V gene lookup returns CDR1 SGHNT and CDR2 YYREEE (reference sequence). The CDR3 length is 10 residues. V was cut by 7 bases and J by 3 bases, with 4 bases left in between. The CDR3 DNA follows: TGTGCCAGCGGTGAAGAGACCCAGTACTTC. Its translation is CASGEETQYF.

The table lists this clonotype with a few counts. The chain recombines TRBV7-3 with TRBJ2-5; 8 bases are shared with TRBD2. CDR1 is SGHTA, CDR2 FQGTGA, per germline. J gave up 1 base and V 2 bases, and 6 bases lay outside the gene matches. The CDR3 loop spans 16 amino acids. CDR3 region: CASSLGSSGSQETQYF. In DNA, the CDR3 is TGTGCCAGCAGCTTAGGGTCTAGCGGGTCCCAAGAGACCCAGTACTTC.

V gene TRBV4-1 combines with J gene TRBJ1-2; no firm D call. Between the trimmed V and J ends, which lost 1 base and 4 bases, there was a span of 10 bases. In germline, CDR1 is MGHRA, CDR2 YSYEKL. This CDR3 region has 14 residues. The DNA for the CDR3 is TGCGCCAGCAGCCAAGGGGCGGCCTTCTATGGCTACACCTTC. Protein: CASSQGAAFYGYTF.

The table lists this clonotype with a few counts. V and J are TRBV29-1 and TRBJ1-6, with 8 nucleotides matching TRBD1. Germline values: CDR1 SQVTM, CDR2 ANQGSEA. V was clipped by 7 bases and J by 13 bases; unmatched bases: 9. This CDR3 is 12 amino acids long. CDR3 DNA: TGCAGCGGGGACAGGCCCGTTTGGCCCCTCCACTTT. Translated, it gives CSGDRPVWPLHF.

The rearrangement uses TRBV14 and TRBJ1-2; unclear D gene. Germline assignment: CDR1 SGHDN and CDR2 FVKESK. The length of the CDR3 is 13 residues. Trimming shortened V by 0 bases and J by 5 bases, and 7 bases separated the two germline ends. The chain's CDR3 is CASSQDWSYGYTF. CDR3 sequence (DNA): TGTGCCAGCAGCCAAGATTGGAGTTATGGCTACACCTTC.

The chain has TRBV12-3 or TRBV12-4 and TRBJ1-1; D is possibly TRBD1 (5 bases). This CDR3 is built from 13 residues. Trimming took 7 bases from V and 1 from J, leaving 10 bases between them. CDR3 bases: TGTGCCAGCACCGGGACCCGGAACACTGAAGCTTTCTTT. Protein: CASTGTRNTEAFF.

This clonotype was recorded many times. V gene TRBV2 combines with J gene TRBJ2-1, with a possible D match to TRBD1 (7 bases). The V end was cut by 4 bases, the J end by 0 bases, with 16 bases between. Germline lookup yields CDR1 SNHLY and CDR2 FYNNEI. This CDR3 comprises 17 residues. The CDR3 DNA follows: TGTGCCAGCAGTGCCCGACAGGGAGGTAGCTCCTACAATGAGCAGTTCTTC. As protein: CASSARQGGSSYNEQFF.

This chain joins TRBV11-2 and TRBJ1-1; unclear D gene. V shed 0 bases and J shed 0 bases, with 2 bases lying between them. The CDR3 is made up of 13 amino acids. Germline assignment: CDR1 SGHAT and CDR2 FQNNGV. The CDR3 reads CASSLDLNTEAFF. The CDR3 nucleotides read TGTGCCAGCAGCTTAGATCTGAACACTGAAGCTTTCTTT.

The CDR3 bases are TGCGCCAGCAAATCGGGGGGTTCTGGAAACACCATATATTTT. Its protein is CASKSGGSGNTIYF. This chain uses TRBV5-1 with TRBJ1-3; weak D call: TRBD1 (5 bases). Germline V gives CDR1 SGHRS, CDR2 YFSETQ. With 6 bases removed from V and 1 base from J, the gap between germline ends came to 11 bases. CDR3 length equals 14 residues.

The V and J genes are TRBV10-3 and TRBJ2-7; D might be TRBD1 (7 bases). CDR1 and CDR2 (germline): ENHRY, SYGVKD. The CDR3 covers 15 residues. V was trimmed by 6 bases and J by 0 bases, leaving 15 bases between them. The CDR3 DNA sequence: TGTGCCATCAGCGGAGGGGGCAACCACTCCTACGAGCAGTACTTC. Translated, it gives CAISGGGNHSYEQYF.

This clonotype was detected only a few times. The J gene is TRBJ2-3, the V gene TRBV20-1, with 7 bases fitting TRBD2. In germline, CDR1 is DFQATT, CDR2 SNEGSKA (reference sequence). This CDR3 is built from 14 residues. J lost 1 base, V lost 3 bases, and 4 bases had no gene match. CDR3: CSASWAGGTDTQYF. CDR3 nucleotide sequence: TGCAGTGCTAGTTGGGCGGGAGGCACAGATACGCAGTATTTT.

The chain carries TRBV24-1 and TRBJ2-3; unclear D gene. V was shortened by 8 bases and J by 3 bases, with 17 bases between the two germline ends. CDR1 is KGHDR and CDR2 is SFDVKD in the germline V gene. This CDR3 is built from 15 residues. CDR3 DNA: TGTGCCACCAAAGATTCGGGTAAGAGGACAGATACGCAGTATTTT. Encoded protein: CATKDSGKRTDTQYF.

The chain is built from TRBV12-3 or TRBV12-4 and TRBJ1-2; D possibly corresponds to TRBD1 (5 bases). V was shortened by 5 bases and J by 3 bases, with 10 bases between the two germline ends. This CDR3 comprises 13 residues. The CDR3, as DNA: TGTGCCAGCAGTCCGGAGGGGTACTATGGCTACACCTTC. Amino acids: CASSPEGYYGYTF.

The chain joins TRBV19 to TRBJ2-1, with D possibly TRBD2 on 6 matching bases. V lost 6 bases and J lost 10, with 19 bases in between. The CDR3 consists of 14 residues. CDR1 and CDR2 (germline): LNHDA, SQIVND (reference sequence). The DNA for the CDR3 is TGTGCCAGTAGGTCTAGCGCCGGGCCCGACGAGCAGTTCTTC. Encoded protein: CASRSSAGPDEQFF.

This clonotype was seen repeatedly, ten times or more. The chain has TRBV10-3 and TRBJ2-1; tentative D call: TRBD2 (6 bases). The CDR3 length is 13 residues. Trimming removed 8 bases from V and 5 bases from J, with 13 bases in between. Per the germline V gene, CDR1 is ENHRY and CDR2 is SYGVKD. DNA of the CDR3: TGTGCCATCGGACACGGAGGGGACAATGAGCAGTTCTTC. Its translation: CAIGHGGDNEQFF.

This rearrangement joins TRBV18 to TRBJ2-1, with TRBD2 as a possible D gene (6 bases). Per the germline V gene, CDR1 is KGHSH and CDR2 is LQKENI. CDR3 length: 15 residues. Trimming left V 3 bases short and J 3 bases short, with 12 bases between. CDR3 sequence reads: CASSPVRENYNEQFF. CDR3 DNA sequence: TGTGCCAGCTCACCGGTACGGGAGAACTACAATGAGCAGTTCTTC.

This clonotype was picked up a small number of times. This chain connects TRBV12-5 to TRBJ2-1; TRBD2 matches 7 bases. This CDR3 comprises 17 residues. CDR1 and CDR2 (germline): LGHNT, FRNRAP. V was clipped by 0 bases and J by 3 bases; unmatched bases: 8. In DNA form, the CDR3 reads TGTGCTAGTGGTTTGGTACGAGCTAGCGGAGACTACAATGAGCAGTTCTTC. Encoded protein: CASGLVRASGDYNEQFF.

For the CDR3, the DNA is TGTGCCAGCAGTGAATCTGACAGCTTACGCGAGCAGTACTTC. Encoded protein: CASSESDSLREQYF. This rearrangement joins TRBV25-1 to TRBJ2-7; D might be TRBD1 (5 bases). CDR1 and CDR2 from the germline V gene are MGHDK and SYGVNS. The V end was cut by 1 base, the J end by 6 bases, with 13 bases between. This CDR3 has 14 amino acids.

The chain joins TRBV6-2 or TRBV6-3 to TRBJ1-5; no definite D call. The germline V gene has CDR1 MNHEY and CDR2 SVGEGT. This CDR3 has 16 residues. V lost 2 bases and J lost 4, with 15 bases in between. CDR3 coding DNA: TGTGCCAGCAGTTACCCCTCGTCCGCGGGGAATCAGCCCCAGCATTTT. It is translated as CASSYPSSAGNQPQHF.

This clonotype occurred many times. The chain recombines TRBV12-3 or TRBV12-4 with TRBJ2-3, with D perhaps being TRBD1 or TRBD2 (5 bases each). V lost 6 bases to trimming and J lost 0 bases, with 16 bases between them. This CDR3 is built from 16 residues. CDR3 region: CASRGTWRYSTDTQYF. CDR3 nucleotides: TGTGCCAGCAGGGGGACCTGGCGGTATAGCACAGATACGCAGTATTTT.

The V and J genes are TRBV12-5 and TRBJ2-5; D unclear. V lost 6 bases, J lost 5 bases, and 16 bases lay in between. CDR3 length equals 14 residues. Germline CDR1 reads LGHNT; CDR2 reads FRNRAP. The CDR3 nucleotides are TGTGCTAGTGGGTGGGATTACGGCGATGAGACCCAGTACTTC. This gives the protein CASGWDYGDETQYF.

This clonotype was seen more than once but under ten times. The genes are TRBV6-5 and TRBJ1-2; no firm D call. CDR3 length equals 13 residues. Germline CDR1 and CDR2: MNHEY and SVGAGI. V was pared by 7 bases and J by 0 bases, with 9 bases between. The CDR3 is CASMGSPNYGYTF. The CDR3 coding sequence is TGTGCCAGCATGGGCTCTCCTAACTATGGCTACACCTTC.

In its sample, this clonotype was seen many times. V usage is TRBV7-2 and J usage is TRBJ2-5; D gene unclear. Trimming pared 5 bases from V and 5 bases from J, leaving 12 bases between. Germline lookup yields CDR1 SGHTA and CDR2 FQGNSA. There are 13 residues in the CDR3. The CDR3 is CASSPSLSETQYF. CDR3 in DNA: TGTGCCAGCAGCCCCAGTCTTAGTGAGACCCAGTACTTC. The full variable domain, with the rest looked up from reference TRBV7-2 and TRBJ2-5, is GAGVSQSPSNKVTEKGKDVELRCDPISGHTALYWYRQSLGQGLEFLIYFQGNSAPDKSGLPSDRFSAERTGGSVSTLTIQRTQQEDSAVYLCASSPSLSETQYFGPGTRLLVL.

A few counts support this clonotype. The rearrangement links TRBV5-1 to TRBJ2-3, with D tentatively TRBD1 (5 bases). The CDR3 length is 15 residues. CDR1 SGHRS and CDR2 YFSETQ come from the germline V gene. Between the trimmed V and J ends, which lost 5 bases and 0 bases, there was a span of 13 bases. This CDR3 reads CASSFQGPSTDTQYF. The CDR3 coding sequence is TGCGCCAGCAGTTTCCAGGGCCCTAGCACAGATACGCAGTATTTT.